This T cell receptor (beta chain) was captured by sequencing in a study of identifying expanded T cells in peripheral blood. Comment on this clone: Its antigen is unknown.

Whole-study findings and limits: Clone count variance between approximately two-week samples rose with total template count. Over two and four weeks, about 15 and 18 clones changed, versus approximately 1.1 between replicates.

TCRdb keeps only in-frame clones here, not all; method: immunoSEQ multiplex PCR. Of roughly 63,000 clones listed, around four fifths are singletons. Losses at the gene ends were 0 bases for V and 4 bases for J; bases not matched to a gene: 3. This CDR3 region has 17 residues. Germline loops: CDR1 SGDLS, CDR2 YYNGEE. No infections or other immune events were documented during collection. This chain joins TRBV9 and TRBJ2-1, with 14 nucleotides matching TRBD2. The sample comprised blood. This clonotype was sampled from a person aged 18-69 years in good health. CDR3 DNA sequence: TGTGCCAGCAGCGTAGGGACTAGCGGGGGGAAGTACAATGAGCAGTTCTTC. This encodes CASSVGTSGGKYNEQFF.